This T cell receptor (beta chain) was sequenced in a study of T cells after posttransplantation cyclophosphamide. This clone was observed at least ten times. The ends were cut back, 5 bases at V and 4 bases at J, with 15 bases in the middle. This CDR3 has 14 residues. CDR1 is MNHEY, CDR2 SVGAGI, per germline. Repertoires were generated with immunoSEQ multiplex PCR, while TCRdb's copy carries only in-frame clones and drops some. The sample shows tens of thousands of clones, none of them appearing just once. The sequenced sample consisted of PBMCs. The gene calls are TRBV6-5 and TRBJ2-7; possible D gene TRBD1, 6 bases. The TCR originated in a young man in good health and a related stem cell transplant donor. The CDR3, as DNA: TGTGCCAGCAGTCCTAACCAGGGGACGTACGAGCAGTACTTC. Translated: CASSPNQGTYEQYF.